This TCR beta chain originates from a study of T cells in women clearing cervical HPV infection. About the research overall: Cases were women with histologically confirmed HPV16-related CIN3 or worse, including a couple of invasive cancers. Blood came at first lesion visit for cases, post-clearance for controls.

Turning to this clone: The read ends 3 residues before the CDR3 terminus; that terminus is restored from the germline J gene.

Some clones are missing from TCRdb's copy, which holds only in-frame ones; the method was immunoSEQ multiplex PCR. The sample features 15,000 to 20,000 clones, with approximately 15% in its top ten. The CDR3 totals 13 residues. The germline CDR1 and CDR2 sequences are MDHEN and SYDVKM. The sequence came from a woman aged 18 to 75 with a cervical HPV16 infection that either progressed to CIN3+ or cleared (not recorded which). The sequenced material came from blood buffy coat. V is TRBV28 and J is TRBJ1-2; TRBD1 might be the D (5 bases). The CDR3 here is CASSSYSGQGYTF. The part of the CDR3 DNA that was read is TGTGCCAGCAGTTCCTATTCAGGACAAGGC.